The 2 T cell receptor beta chains below were found in one sample sequenced in a study of cytotoxic CD8 clonotypes in ibrutinib-treated CLL. Method: immunoSEQ multiplex PCR; TCRdb's copy keeps in-frame clones and lacks some. The sample has about 310,000 clones; about 77% are singletons. Sample: PBMCs, taken before ibrutinib treatment. The receptors shown here come from a human donor with chronic lymphocytic leukemia.

The rearrangement links TRBV19 to TRBJ1-4; 9 bases match TRBD1. The CDR3 runs 18 residues. V lost 4 bases, J lost 6 bases, and 15 bases stayed unmatched. Looked up from germline, CDR1 is LNHDA and CDR2 is SQIVND (reference sequence). The CDR3 region is CASSTVHPDRGLYEKLFF. Here the CDR3 DNA reads TGTGCCAGTAGTACCGTACACCCGGACAGGGGTTTGTATGAAAAACTGTTTTTT.

This chain joins TRBV28 and TRBJ1-2; 8 bases are shared with TRBD1. The CDR3 covers 15 residues. Trimming removed 4 bases from V and 4 bases from J; junction bases left unmatched: 8. Germline CDR1 reads MDHEN; CDR2 reads SYDVKM. CDR3 nucleotide sequence: TGTGCCAGCAGTTCCCTGGACAGGGATGGCTATGGCTACACCTTC. Translated: CASSSLDRDGYGYTF.